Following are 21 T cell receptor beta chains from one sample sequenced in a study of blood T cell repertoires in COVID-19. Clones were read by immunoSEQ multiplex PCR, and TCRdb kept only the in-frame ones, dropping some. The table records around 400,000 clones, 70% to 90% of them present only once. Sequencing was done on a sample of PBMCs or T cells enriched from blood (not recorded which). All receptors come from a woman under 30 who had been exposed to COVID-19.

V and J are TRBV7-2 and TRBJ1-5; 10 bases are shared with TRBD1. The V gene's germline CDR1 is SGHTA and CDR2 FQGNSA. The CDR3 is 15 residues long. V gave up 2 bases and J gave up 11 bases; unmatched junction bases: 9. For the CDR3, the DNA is TGTGCCAGCAGCTTAAGACAGGGGGCCGGCACAGCCCAGCATTTT. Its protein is CASSLRQGAGTAQHF.

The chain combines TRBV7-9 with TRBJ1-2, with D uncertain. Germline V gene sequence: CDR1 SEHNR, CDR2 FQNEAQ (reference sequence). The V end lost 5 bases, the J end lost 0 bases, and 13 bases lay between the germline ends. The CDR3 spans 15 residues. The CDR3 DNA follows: TGTGCCAGCAGCCCCCTAGGAAAATCTAACTATGGCTACACCTTC. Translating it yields CASSPLGKSNYGYTF.

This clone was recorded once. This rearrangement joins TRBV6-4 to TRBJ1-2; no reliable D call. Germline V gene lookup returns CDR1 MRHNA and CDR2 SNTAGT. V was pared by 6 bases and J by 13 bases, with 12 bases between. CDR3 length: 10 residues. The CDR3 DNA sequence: TGTGCCAGCAGGACGTGCTGCGGCACCTTC. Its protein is CASRTCCGTF.

The CDR3 bases are TGCGCCAGCAATTTCGGGACAGGGCTCTACGAGCAGTACTTC. Translated, it gives CASNFGTGLYEQYF. The chain joins TRBV5-1 to TRBJ2-7, with 9 bases lining up with TRBD1. The germline CDR1 and CDR2 sequences are SGHRS and YFSETQ. Trimming took 6 bases from V and 3 from J; bases not matched to a gene: 7. CDR3 length equals 14 residues.

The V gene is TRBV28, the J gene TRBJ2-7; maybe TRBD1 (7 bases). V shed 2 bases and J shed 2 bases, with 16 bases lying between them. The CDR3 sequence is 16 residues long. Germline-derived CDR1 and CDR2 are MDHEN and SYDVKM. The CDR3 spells CASSLRRGAPTYEQYF. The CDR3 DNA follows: TGTGCCAGCAGTTTACGCAGGGGGGCACCTACCTACGAGCAGTACTTC.

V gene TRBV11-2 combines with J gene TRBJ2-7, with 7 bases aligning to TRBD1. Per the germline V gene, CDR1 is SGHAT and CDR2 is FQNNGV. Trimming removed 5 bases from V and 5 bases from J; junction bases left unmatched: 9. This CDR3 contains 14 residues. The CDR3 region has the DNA TGTGCCAGCAGCCCGCGCACAGGGGTCCACGAGCAGTACTTC. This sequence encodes CASSPRTGVHEQYF.

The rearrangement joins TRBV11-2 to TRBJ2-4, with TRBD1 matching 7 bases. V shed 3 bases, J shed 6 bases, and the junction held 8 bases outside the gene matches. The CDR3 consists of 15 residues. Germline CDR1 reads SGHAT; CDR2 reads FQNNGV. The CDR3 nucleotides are TGTGCCAGCAGCTTCACCGCAGGGGGAACAAACATTCAGTACTTC. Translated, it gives CASSFTAGGTNIQYF.

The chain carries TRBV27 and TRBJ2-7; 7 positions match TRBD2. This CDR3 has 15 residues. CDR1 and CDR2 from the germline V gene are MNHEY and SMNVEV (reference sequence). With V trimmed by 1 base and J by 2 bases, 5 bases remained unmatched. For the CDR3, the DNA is TGTGCCAGCAGTTTATATCCCGGGGGGACCTACGAGCAGTACTTC. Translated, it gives CASSLYPGGTYEQYF.

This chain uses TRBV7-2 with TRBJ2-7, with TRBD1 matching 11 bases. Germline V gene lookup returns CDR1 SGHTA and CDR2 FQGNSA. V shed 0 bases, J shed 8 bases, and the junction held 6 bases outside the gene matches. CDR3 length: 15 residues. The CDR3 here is CASSLAGTGGSQQYF. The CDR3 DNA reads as TGTGCCAGCAGCTTAGCCGGGACAGGGGGAAGTCAGCAGTACTTC.

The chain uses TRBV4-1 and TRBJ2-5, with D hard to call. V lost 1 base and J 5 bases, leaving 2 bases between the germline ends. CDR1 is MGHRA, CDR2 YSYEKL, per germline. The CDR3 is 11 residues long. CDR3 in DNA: TGCGCCAGCAGCCAAGCGGAGACCCAGTACTTC. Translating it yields CASSQAETQYF.

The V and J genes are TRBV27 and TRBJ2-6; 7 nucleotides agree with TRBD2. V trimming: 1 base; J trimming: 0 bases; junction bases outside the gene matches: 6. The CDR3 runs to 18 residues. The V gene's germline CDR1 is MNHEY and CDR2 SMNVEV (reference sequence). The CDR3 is CASSLFTSASSGANVLTF. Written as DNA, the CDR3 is TGTGCCAGCAGTTTATTTACTAGCGCTAGCTCTGGGGCCAACGTCCTGACTTTC.

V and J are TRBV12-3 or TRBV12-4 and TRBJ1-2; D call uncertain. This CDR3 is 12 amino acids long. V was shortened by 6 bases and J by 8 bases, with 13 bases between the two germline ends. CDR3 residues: CASRLSGRGYTF. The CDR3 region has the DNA TGTGCCAGCAGGTTGTCGGGGAGAGGCTACACCTTC.

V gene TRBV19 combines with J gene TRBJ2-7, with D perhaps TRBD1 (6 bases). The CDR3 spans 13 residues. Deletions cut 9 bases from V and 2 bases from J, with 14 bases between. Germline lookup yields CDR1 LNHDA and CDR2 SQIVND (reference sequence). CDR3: CARGTGITYEQYF. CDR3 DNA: TGTGCCAGGGGAACAGGGATCACCTACGAGCAGTACTTC.

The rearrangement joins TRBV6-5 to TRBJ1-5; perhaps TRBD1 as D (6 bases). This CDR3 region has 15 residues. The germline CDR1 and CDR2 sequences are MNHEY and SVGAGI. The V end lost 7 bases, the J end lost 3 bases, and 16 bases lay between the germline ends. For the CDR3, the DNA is TGTGCCAGCATACGGGGAGGGACATTCAATCAGCCCCAGCATTTT. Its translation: CASIRGGTFNQPQHF.

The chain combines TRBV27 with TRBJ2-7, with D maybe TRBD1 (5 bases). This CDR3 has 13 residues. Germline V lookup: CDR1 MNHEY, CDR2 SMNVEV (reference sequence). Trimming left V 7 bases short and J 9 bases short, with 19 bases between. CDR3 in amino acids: CASTPSQGYRQYF. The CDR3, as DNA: TGTGCCAGCACCCCTTCCCAGGGCTACCGGCAGTACTTC.

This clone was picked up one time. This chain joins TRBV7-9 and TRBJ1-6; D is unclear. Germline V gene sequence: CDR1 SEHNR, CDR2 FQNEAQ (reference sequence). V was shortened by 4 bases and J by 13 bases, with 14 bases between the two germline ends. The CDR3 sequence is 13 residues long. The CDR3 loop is CASSSPKLHPLHF. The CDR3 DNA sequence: TGTGCCAGCAGCTCTCCCAAGCTTCATCCCCTCCACTTT.

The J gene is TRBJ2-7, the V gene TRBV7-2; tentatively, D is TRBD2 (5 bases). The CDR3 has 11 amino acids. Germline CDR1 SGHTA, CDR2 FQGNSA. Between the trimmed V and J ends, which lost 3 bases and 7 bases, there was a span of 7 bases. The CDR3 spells CASSFRGEQYF. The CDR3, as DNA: TGTGCCAGCAGCTTCAGAGGGGAGCAGTACTTC.

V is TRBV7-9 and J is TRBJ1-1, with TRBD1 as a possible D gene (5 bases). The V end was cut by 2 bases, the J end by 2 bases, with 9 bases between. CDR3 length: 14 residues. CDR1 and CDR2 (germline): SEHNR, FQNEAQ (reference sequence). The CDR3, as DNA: TGTGCCAGCAGCTTAAGCGGGGCTAACACTGAAGCTTTCTTT. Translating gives CASSLSGANTEAFF.

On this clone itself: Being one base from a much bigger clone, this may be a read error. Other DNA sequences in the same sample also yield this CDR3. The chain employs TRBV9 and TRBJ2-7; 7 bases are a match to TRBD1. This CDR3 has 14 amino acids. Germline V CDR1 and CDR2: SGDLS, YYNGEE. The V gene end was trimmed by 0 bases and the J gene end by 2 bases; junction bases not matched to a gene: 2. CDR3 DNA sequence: TGTGCCAGCAGCGTAGGGGACAGAGCCTACGAGCAGTACTTC. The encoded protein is CASSVGDRAYEQYF. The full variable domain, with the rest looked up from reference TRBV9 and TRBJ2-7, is DSGVTQTPKHLITATGQRVTLRCSPRSGDLSVYWYQQSLDQGLQFLIQYYNGEERAKGNILERFSAQQFPDLHSELNLSSLELGDSALYFCASSVGDRAYEQYFGPGTRLTVT.

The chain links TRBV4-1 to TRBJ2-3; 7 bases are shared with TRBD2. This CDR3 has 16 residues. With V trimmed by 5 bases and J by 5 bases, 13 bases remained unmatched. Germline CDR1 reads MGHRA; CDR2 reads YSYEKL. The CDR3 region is CASSVAWLAAGDTQYF. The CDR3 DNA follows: TGCGCCAGCAGCGTGGCATGGCTAGCGGCCGGAGATACGCAGTATTTT.

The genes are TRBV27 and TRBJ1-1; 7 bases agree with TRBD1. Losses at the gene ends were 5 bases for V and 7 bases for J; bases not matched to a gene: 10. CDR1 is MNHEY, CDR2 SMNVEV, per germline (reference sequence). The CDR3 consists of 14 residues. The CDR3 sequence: CASSPNIQGHEAFF. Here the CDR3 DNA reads TGTGCCAGCAGTCCAAATATACAGGGGCATGAAGCTTTCTTT.